This TCR beta chain stems from a study of CD8+ T cells in alopecia areata (dated by TCRdb to about 2018). Background on the whole study: Treated patients were enrolled in an open-label pilot trial of oral tofacitinib, 5 to 10 mg twice daily, for moderate-to-severe alopecia areata. Tofacitinib was administered for 6 to 18 months, and 6 months of follow-up off drug were then conducted to assess delayed response and recurrence. The study used high-throughput TCRbeta sequencing to examine T cell clonal expansion in alopecia areata, in both the C3H/HeJ mouse model and human patients. In humans, TCRbeta sequencing was performed on scalp tissue and on sorted CD4+ and CD8+ peripheral blood T cells from healthy controls and from patients with patchy or totalis/universalis alopecia areata. Biopsies were taken from tofacitinib-treated patients at baseline and again at 4 and 24 weeks into treatment, and several of those patients also had a later scalp biopsy. Clonality in the scalp was compared among normal scalp (n=4), patchy alopecia areata scalp (n=8), and alopecia totalis/universalis scalp (n=8). RNA came from the PAXgene miRNA kit for fixed scalp, the miRNeasy kit for PBMCs, and the RNeasy kit for mouse skin. TCRbeta CDR3 regions were amplified by immunoSEQ multiplex PCR with 35 Vbeta forward and 13 Jbeta reverse primers. The study at large found these results: Scalp TCR repertoire analysis is complicated because resident alphabeta T cells in normal human skin are also sequenced, whereas mouse skin is dominated by gammadelta T cells. Shared TCR sequences between patients were less evident than in mice, which may be partly attributable to HLA diversity in the patient population. Compared with normal scalp, lesional scalp had higher clonality and more expanded CD8+ clones, particularly in alopecia totalis/universalis, a pattern that suggests antigenic drive.

V lost 2 bases and J lost 7 bases, and the count of bases not matched to a germline gene is 8. The germline V gene provides CDR1 SGHTA and CDR2 FQGNSA. The CDR3 spans 15 residues, from the cysteine through the phenylalanine. Only the CDR3 DNA is retained, 45 bases long and in frame from the first base. To prepare the library, the immunoSEQ multiplex PCR assay was applied. RNA was extracted from all samples and reverse transcribed into cDNA as template for TCR sequencing. First-strand cDNA was synthesized with SuperScript III using a 2:1 mix of oligo-dT and random hexamers. Amplification bias was assessed with a synthetic immune receptor repertoire, and residual bias was removed computationally. The authors processed their data as follows. Raw reads were preprocessed to remove errors, and CDR3 was defined by IMGT conventions from the conserved cysteine to phenylalanine. To get clonality, Shannon entropy was normalized by log2 of the number of productive unique TCRs and the result was subtracted from 1. Whether scalp clones were CD4 or CD8 was inferred by matching scalp TCRbeta sequences against CD4 and CD8 repertoires sorted from blood. TCRdb retrieved this table from immuneACCESS and kept in-frame rearrangements only. Not all clones are present; in checked studies, unresolved V genes account for under half, and no reason is known for the remainder. V and J calls and clone size come straight from that table; D and trimming were deduced from the DNA. For this sample there are some 150,000 clones; around half appear just once. The leading ten clones occupy roughly a fifth of the sample.

Note on this clone: The antigen this receptor binds is unknown. Base qualities were left out, and no much larger clone turns up one base away.

The time point label of this sample denotes: baseline before oral tofacitinib. From alopecia areata patients, peripheral blood was collected along with lesional scalp punch biopsies. PBMCs were isolated by density centrifugation and stained for CD3, CD4 and CD8, after which CD4+ and CD8+ T cells were sorted on a FACSAria. The sequence joins TRBV7-2 to TRBJ2-1; 7 of the junction bases match TRBD2. This specimen consisted of CD8+ T cells sorted from blood, obtained at week 0. The source is a human donor with alopecia areata. The bases are TGTGCCAGCAGCTTAAATGGCGGGGGAGCGAATGAGCAGTTCTTC. The resulting protein is CASSLNGGGANEQFF.